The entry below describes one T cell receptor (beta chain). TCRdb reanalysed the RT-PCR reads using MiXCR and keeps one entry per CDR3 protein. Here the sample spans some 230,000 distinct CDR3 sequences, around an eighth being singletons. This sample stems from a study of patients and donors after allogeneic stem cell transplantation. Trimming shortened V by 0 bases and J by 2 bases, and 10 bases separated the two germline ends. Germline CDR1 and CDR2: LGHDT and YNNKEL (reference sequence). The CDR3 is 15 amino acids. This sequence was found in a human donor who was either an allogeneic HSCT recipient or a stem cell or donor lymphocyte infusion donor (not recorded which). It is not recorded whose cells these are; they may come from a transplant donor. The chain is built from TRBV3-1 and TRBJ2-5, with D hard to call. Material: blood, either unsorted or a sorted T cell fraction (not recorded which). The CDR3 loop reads CASSQDPRWQETQYF. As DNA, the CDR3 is TGTGCCAGCAGCCAAGATCCCCGGTGGCAAGAGACCCAGTACTTC.